One and the same sample provided the 9 T cell receptor beta chains below, sequenced in a study of T cells in Graves' hyperthyroidism and ophthalmopathy (dated by TCRdb to the late 2010s). Receptors were amplified or captured by multiplex PCR. The reads were generated on an Illumina HiSeq 2000. The TCR beta CDR3 regions were amplified from the RNA transcripts. A first-round RT-PCR of the TCR CDR3 used the HTBI primer set with the Qiagen OneStep RT-PCR kit. TCRdb reworked the public reads: Q25 trimming with fastp, MiXCR clone assembly, productive beta chains retained. Rows merge per CDR3 protein into single entries with the most common DNA and genes. The sample yields hundreds of thousands of distinct CDR3 sequences; 35% to 40% were counted once. Around 9.3% of the sample is taken by the ten largest. What was sequenced was blood. The receptors come from a man in his late teens or twenties with Graves' hyperthyroidism.

The J gene is TRBJ2-7, the V gene TRBV2; 9 positions agree with TRBD2. With V trimmed by 8 bases and J by 3 bases, 5 bases remained unmatched. This CDR3 is built from 13 residues. Germline V CDR1 and CDR2: SNHLY, FYNNEI. CDR3 sequence reads: CASFRLADYEQYF. The CDR3 DNA reads as TGTGCCAGCTTTAGACTAGCGGACTACGAGCAGTACTTC.

The V gene is TRBV6-5, the J gene TRBJ2-7; D possibly corresponds to TRBD1 (5 bases). The CDR3 totals 16 residues. Germline V gene sequence: CDR1 MNHEY, CDR2 SVGAGI. V lost 4 bases and J lost 2, with 18 bases in between. CDR3 DNA sequence: TGTGCCAGCAGTTTAGGGCACACAGGTCCTACCTACGAGCAGTACTTC. It translates to CASSLGHTGPTYEQYF.

About this clonotype: A read error may explain this, as a much larger clone is one base away. No conserved phenylalanine or tryptophan is present at the end of the CDR3, so a read error is the likely explanation. The chain recombines TRBV10-2 with TRBJ2-7; D possibly matches TRBD1 or TRBD2 (5 bases each). Trimming cost V 4 bases and J 6 bases, with 7 bases left between them. CDR1 and CDR2 from the germline V gene are WSHSY and SAAADI. The CDR3 has 11 amino acids. CDR3 loop: CASSGGAEQYS. CDR3 in DNA: TGCGCCAGCAGTGGAGGGGCCGAGCAGTACTCC.

This chain uses TRBV7-9 with TRBJ2-7; no reliable D call. This CDR3 comprises 12 residues. Germline V gives CDR1 SEHNR, CDR2 FQNEAQ (reference sequence). The V end lost 7 bases, the J end lost 7 bases, and 14 bases lay between the germline ends. CDR3 residues: CASKAELGEQYF. The CDR3 DNA is TGTGCCAGCAAAGCCGAACTCGGGGAGCAGTACTTC.

This clonotype was observed many times. CDR3: CASSIEGLSNQPQHF. CDR3 coding DNA: TGTGCCAGTAGTATAGAAGGACTGAGCAATCAGCCCCAGCATTTT. The chain links TRBV19 to TRBJ1-5, with D hard to call. The germline V and J ends were trimmed by 0 bases and 1 base, with 7 bases remaining between them. The CDR3 is 15 residues long. Germline V gives CDR1 LNHDA, CDR2 SQIVND (reference sequence).

V and J are TRBV10-3 and TRBJ1-4; 10 bases match TRBD1. This CDR3 contains 15 residues. Germline trimming cut 10 bases from V and 6 bases from J; bases unmatched to any gene: 11. In germline, CDR1 is ENHRY, CDR2 SYGVKD. The CDR3 loop is CASSRGGTGDEKLFF. The DNA of the CDR3 is TGTGCCAGCAGCCGGGGAGGGACAGGGGATGAAAAACTGTTTTTT.

Comment on this clonotype: This clone may be a read error of a much larger clone one base away. The CDR3 DNA is TGCAGTGTCCTAACCGGGACAAGGTCCTACGAGCAGTACTTC. This gives the protein CSVLTGTRSYEQYF. V and J are TRBV20-1 and TRBJ2-7; possible D gene TRBD1, 6 bases. The CDR3 has 14 residues. Germline V CDR1 and CDR2: DFQATT, SNEGSKA (reference sequence). V lost 7 bases, J lost 1 base, and 17 bases lay in between.

The table lists this clonotype with a few counts. The chain recombines TRBV6-5 with TRBJ2-5; TRBD2 might be the D (5 bases). V was clipped by 2 bases and J by 5 bases, with 9 bases between them. CDR1 and CDR2 (germline): MNHEY, SVGAGI. The CDR3 consists of 13 residues. CDR3 loop: CASSYRDRETQYF. DNA of the CDR3: TGTGCCAGCAGTTACCGGGATCGGGAGACCCAGTACTTC.

In its sample, this clonotype was seen a few times. The chain uses TRBV20-1 and TRBJ2-2; 9 bases line up with TRBD1. The CDR3 consists of 14 residues. V lost 6 bases and J lost 5; bases outside the gene matches: 7. Looked up from germline, CDR1 is DFQATT and CDR2 is SNEGSKA (reference sequence). In nucleotides, the CDR3 is TGCAGTGCCACACAGGGGGCGCATACCGGGGAGCTGTTTTTT. Its protein is CSATQGAHTGELFF.